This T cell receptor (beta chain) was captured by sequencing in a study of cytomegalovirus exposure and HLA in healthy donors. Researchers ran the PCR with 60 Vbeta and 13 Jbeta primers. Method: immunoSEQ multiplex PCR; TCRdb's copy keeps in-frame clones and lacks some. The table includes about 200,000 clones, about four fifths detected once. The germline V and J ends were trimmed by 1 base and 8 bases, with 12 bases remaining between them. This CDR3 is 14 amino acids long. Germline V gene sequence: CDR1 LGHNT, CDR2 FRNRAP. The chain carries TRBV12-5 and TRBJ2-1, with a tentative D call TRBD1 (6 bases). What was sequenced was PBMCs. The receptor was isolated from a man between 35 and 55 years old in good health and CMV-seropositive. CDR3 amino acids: CASGLGGLLDEQFF. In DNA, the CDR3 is TGTGCTAGTGGTTTGGGGGGGCTCTTGGATGAGCAGTTCTTC.